This T cell receptor (beta chain) is drawn from a study of T cells after yellow fever vaccination. Study-level findings and limits: By day 5 rather than day 15, the secondary response had peaked, though it was weaker. Highly abundant clonotypes carried over from the bulk population could end up in FACS-sorted repertoires as contaminants. Clones from primary vaccination mostly reappeared after the booster (about 97% CD4, approximately 88% CD8).

Trimming cost V 5 bases and J 4 bases, with 13 bases left between them. In germline, CDR1 is LGHDT, CDR2 YNNKEL (reference sequence). This CDR3 contains 14 residues. One entry per CDR3 protein results from TCRdb running MiXCR on the 5' RACE reads. The sample includes more than 65,000 distinct CDR3 sequences, roughly 6% seen only once; the top ten take roughly 2%. This clonotype was observed many times. What it recognizes is unknown. The material sequenced was CD4+ T cells sorted from PBMCs, taken less than 16 days after the first yellow fever vaccination. The chain is built from TRBV3-1 and TRBJ2-3; D gene ambiguous. The sequence came from a young man who received the YFV17D yellow fever vaccine. This CDR3 is CASSSRGPPDTQYF. The CDR3 bases are TGTGCCAGCAGCTCGCGTGGACCCCCAGATACGCAGTATTTT.